This is a list of T cell receptor beta chains from one sample in a study of cytomegalovirus exposure and HLA in healthy donors. Produced via immunoSEQ multiplex PCR; TCRdb's table is partial and in-frame only. Of 150,000 to 200,000 clones in the sample, about 70% were seen once. The sample consisted of PBMCs. All receptors derive from a woman in her thirties in good health and CMV-seronegative. Both conserved end residues are part of each CDR3. The order of the fields is clone size, J gene, V gene, CDR3 protein. Some rows have no size entry. The others give once, few or many, or a class for an expanded clone.

>NA|TRBJ2-3|TRBV11-2
CASRQGLSTDTQYF
>NA|TRBJ2-5|TRBV7-6
CASSLPDTMGGTQYF
>NA|TRBJ2-7|TRBV20-1
CSASKSGQYF
>NA|TRBJ2-5|TRBV7-3
CASSATGTSGGVGKETQYF
>NA|TRBJ1-6|TRBV2
CASCPQGNNNSPLHF
>NA|TRBJ1-2|TRBV5-1
CASSLADSYGYTF
>NA|TRBJ2-1|TRBV6-1
CASSERGGGSYNEQFF
>NA|TRBJ2-3|TRBV4-3
CASSQDPSTGLAGFTDTQYF
>NA|TRBJ1-2|TRBV7-9
CASSLATGGNYGYTF
>NA|TRBJ2-5|TRBV29-1
CSVERSSGETQYF
>NA|TRBJ1-2|TRBV30
CACSSQGWGYTF
>NA|TRBJ2-5|TRBV9
CASSVATSGRGRETQYF
>NA|TRBJ2-3|TRBV7-9
CASSLAWGLQADTQYF
>few|TRBJ1-2|TRBV6-1
CASSPIVQGTPGYTF
>few|TRBJ2-2|TRBV29-1
CSVEGQGYTGELFF
>NA|TRBJ1-2|TRBV14
CASSQGQANYGYTF
>NA|TRBJ2-3|TRBV27
CASNGGSGTDTQYF
>NA|TRBJ2-5|TRBV19
CATGTSGIGGETQYF
>NA|TRBJ1-1|TRBV5-6
CASSARRRNTEAFF
>NA|NA|TRBV21-1
CASSKGTAALYEQYF
>NA|TRBJ2-1|TRBV11-3
CASSSQAGAFFNEQFF
>once|TRBJ2-3|TRBV7-3
CASSPGLGRTDTQYF
>few|TRBJ2-1|TRBV11-1
CASSSQGGAGGNEQFF
>NA|TRBJ2-1|TRBV2
CASSSLAELNEQFF
>few|TRBJ2-2|TRBV18
CASSPVGGDDTGELFF